This T cell receptor (beta chain) emerged from a study of shared clonotypes between healthy human individuals. Study-level findings and limits: Of the naive CD4 clonotypes, around 4.8% were shared across several donors.

Sequencing used immunoSEQ multiplex PCR; TCRdb keeps in-frame clones, though not all of them. This sample has 550,000 to 800,000 clones, with less than 95% found just once. A word on this clone: Its matching antigen is unknown.

The TCR originated in a man between 18 and 35 years old in good health. Some clones in this sample may be carry-over from other donors' samples. The sample consisted of memory CD8+ T cells from PBMCs. The subset is: CD45RO+ cells pooled with CCR7-negative TemRA cells.

Here the CDR3 reads CASRIGQLGSTIYF. The DNA for the CDR3 is TGTGCCAGCAGGATAGGACAGCTCGGTAGCACCATATATTTT. This rearrangement joins TRBV2 to TRBJ1-3; weak D call: TRBD1 (6 bases). Germline V gene data show CDR1 as SNHLY and CDR2 as FYNNEI. The CDR3 contains 14 residues. V shed 6 bases and J shed 9 bases, with 18 bases lying between them.